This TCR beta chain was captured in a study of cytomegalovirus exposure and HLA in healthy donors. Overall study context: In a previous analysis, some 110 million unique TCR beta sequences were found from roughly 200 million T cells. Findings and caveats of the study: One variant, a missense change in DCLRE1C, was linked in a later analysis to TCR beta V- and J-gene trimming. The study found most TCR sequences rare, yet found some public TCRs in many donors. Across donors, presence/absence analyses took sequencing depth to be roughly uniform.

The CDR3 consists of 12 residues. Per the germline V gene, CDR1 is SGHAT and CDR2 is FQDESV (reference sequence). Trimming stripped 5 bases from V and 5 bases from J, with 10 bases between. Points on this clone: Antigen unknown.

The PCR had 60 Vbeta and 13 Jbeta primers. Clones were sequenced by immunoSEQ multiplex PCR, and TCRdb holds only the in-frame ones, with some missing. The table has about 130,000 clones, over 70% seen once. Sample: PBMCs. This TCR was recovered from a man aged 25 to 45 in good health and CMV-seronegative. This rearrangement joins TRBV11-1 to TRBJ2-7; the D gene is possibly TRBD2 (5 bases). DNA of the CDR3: TGTGCCAGCAGCCCGGGGTTCGACGAGCAGTACTTC. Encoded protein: CASSPGFDEQYF. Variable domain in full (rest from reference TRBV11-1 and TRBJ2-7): EAEVAQSPRYKITEKSQAVAFWCDPISGHATLYWYRQILGQGPELLVQFQDESVVDDSQLPKDRFSAERLKGVDSTLKIQPAELGDSAMYLCASSPGFDEQYFGPGTRLTVT.